The following is a T cell receptor (beta chain) sequence with its context. This clonotype has only a few counts. No cognate antigen has been identified for it. Within one base of it there is no much larger clone, and no base qualities were kept. The sequencer was an Illumina HiSeq 2500. TCR beta libraries were prepared by quantitative 5'-RACE with molecular barcodes. The published analysis was carried out like this. To identify disease-linked TCR variants, a new computational method was used, one built on a probabilistic model of VDJ rearrangement. TCRdb cleaned the public reads at Q25 with fastp, built clones with MiXCR and kept in-frame beta chains. Every distinct CDR3 protein forms one entry, paired with its most common genes and DNA. The V and J calls here are based on TCRdb, not the publication. The sample yields roughly 350,000 distinct CDR3 sequences; 8% were counted once. The leading ten clones occupy about 14% of the sample.

The sample originates from a study of CD8 T cells in ankylosing spondylitis (dated by TCRdb to 2016 to 2017). Some background on the complete study: The study set out to find disease-linked TCR variants by profiling T cell receptor beta repertoires in ankylosing spondylitis patients and healthy donors. The full study cohort was made up of 25 to 30 ankylosing spondylitis patients and 95 to 130 healthy donors. Samples of peripheral blood were taken, and for ankylosing spondylitis patients, synovial fluid was collected as well.

Here V drops 6 bases and J drops 7 bases, and the junction holds 6 bases not matched to any gene. CDR1 and CDR2, looked up from the germline V gene, are SGHRS and YFSETQ. The CDR3 runs 14 residues from the cysteine to the phenylalanine. The read is trimmed to its CDR3 DNA, 42 bases read in frame from base 1. General study outcomes and caveats: Some motif variants were previously reported in synovial fluid and blood of reactive arthritis patients, suggesting common disease-initiation mechanisms. Blood from ankylosing spondylitis patients appeared to be characterized by a TCR beta motif made up of under ten highly homologous amino acid variants. A CD8+ phenotype was shown by the disease-linked clones, which were found at relatively low frequencies in peripheral blood. According to the report, matched synovial fluid samples from ankylosing spondylitis patients were significantly enriched for the disease-linked clones.

The source of this sequence is a male donor with ankylosing spondylitis. The V gene is TRBV5-1 and the J gene is TRBJ2-2; a stretch of 10 junction bases matches TRBD2. The source material was blood, either unsorted or a sorted T cell fraction (not recorded which). The CDR3 region reads CASTVQREGGELFF. In nucleotides, the sequence is TGCGCCAGCACCGTCCAGCGGGAGGGCGGGGAGCTGTTTTTT.